This T cell receptor (beta chain) appears in the sequencing data of a study of blood T cell repertoires in COVID-19. In the study overall: Sites in the United States, Italy and Spain provided acute and convalescent COVID-19 samples. Sources were T cells, B-cell-depleted T cells, or PBMCs; the material itself was cDNA or gDNA.

Germline V gene sequence: CDR1 MNHNY, CDR2 SVGAGI (reference sequence). This CDR3 contains 15 residues. The J segment lost 2 bases and the V segment lost 5 bases, leaving 7 bases of the junction unmatched. Methods used by the authors: Quantification of nucleated cells was approximated via reference gene primer amplification. Generated by immunoSEQ multiplex PCR, the TCRdb table keeps only in-frame clones and is missing some. Clone size and the V and J calls come from that table; the DNA yielded D and trimming. The sample shows about 97,000 clones, about 87% of them seen only once. This clonotype was sampled from a woman younger than 45 with acute or convalescent COVID-19. The chain uses TRBV6-6 and TRBJ2-7, with TRBD1 matching 9 bases. The sequenced sample was peripheral blood. CDR3 coding DNA: TGTGCCAGCAGTCCCTGGACAGGGGATACCTACGAGCAGTACTTC. It is translated as CASSPWTGDTYEQYF.